The next 30 T cell receptor beta chains were all read from a single sample in a study of blood T cell repertoires in COVID-19. Assay used: immunoSEQ multiplex PCR; TCRdb lists only in-frame clones, some missing. The sample holds 95,000 to 120,000 clones; around 64% are singletons and the top ten take about 1.8%. Specimen: peripheral blood. The receptor set was obtained from a woman aged 40 to 55 with acute or convalescent COVID-19.

The chain couples TRBV6-5 to TRBJ1-2; no definite D call. V was shortened by 8 bases and J by 1 base, with 11 bases between the two germline ends. Germline V lookup: CDR1 MNHEY, CDR2 SVGAGI. This CDR3 comprises 13 residues. CDR3 bases: TGTGCCAGCCAGGAATCTAATAACTATGGCTACACCTTC. This codes for CASQESNNYGYTF.

A few counts support this clone. The rearrangement joins TRBV5-6 to TRBJ1-2, with a weak D call TRBD1 (6 bases). Trimming removed 2 bases from V and 8 bases from J, with 10 bases in between. CDR1 is SGHDT and CDR2 is YYEEEE in the germline V gene. The CDR3 totals 12 residues. The CDR3 nucleotides are TGTGCCAGCAGCTTCTACAGGGAGGGCTACACCTTC. Amino acids: CASSFYREGYTF.

V gene TRBV11-1 combines with J gene TRBJ1-6; TRBD1 is a possible D gene (5 bases). The germline CDR1 and CDR2 sequences are SGHAT and FQDESV (reference sequence). V shed 5 bases and J shed 8 bases, with 19 bases lying between them. The CDR3 extends over 16 amino acids. CDR3 in amino acids: CASSQRTQRGHSPLHF. For the CDR3, the DNA is TGTGCCAGCAGCCAAAGGACACAACGTGGGCATTCACCCCTCCACTTT.

The J gene is TRBJ2-3, the V gene TRBV27; maybe TRBD2 (5 bases). Germline lookup yields CDR1 MNHEY and CDR2 SMNVEV (reference sequence). The CDR3 runs 16 residues. V lost 5 bases, J lost 6 bases, and 21 bases lay in between. The CDR3 DNA reads as TGTGCCAGCAGTGCGAACCAAGAAGGAGGCTCCGATACGCAGTATTTT. Encoded protein: CASSANQEGGSDTQYF.

The gene calls are TRBV7-2 and TRBJ1-6; 10 nucleotides align to TRBD1. Per the germline V gene, CDR1 is SGHTA and CDR2 is FQGNSA. V lost 5 bases to trimming and J lost 9 bases; unmatched junction nucleotides: 4. This CDR3 has 14 residues. The CDR3 DNA reads TGTGCCAGCAGCACCAGGACAGGGGGTTCACCCCTCCACTTT. Translated: CASSTRTGGSPLHF.

The chain employs TRBV6-6 and TRBJ1-1; TRBD1 might be the D (5 bases). The CDR3 spans 12 residues. Germline V gene sequence: CDR1 MNHNY, CDR2 SVGAGI (reference sequence). The ends were cut back, 4 bases at V and 7 bases at J, with 10 bases in the middle. The CDR3 nucleotides read TGTGCCAGCAGTTTAGGGGCCGTTGAAGCTTTCTTT. Residues: CASSLGAVEAFF.

The chain uses TRBV3-1 (or the pseudogene TRBV3-2) and TRBJ1-3; D gene unclear. Germline V gene sequence: CDR1 LGHDT, CDR2 YNNKEL (reference sequence). Trimming left V 5 bases short and J 1 base short, with 12 bases between. The CDR3 spans 15 residues. This chain's CDR3 is CASSDARGSGNTIYF. The DNA for the CDR3 is TGTGCCAGCAGCGATGCTCGAGGTTCTGGAAACACCATATATTTT.

This clone was counted a few times. The chain uses TRBV11-2 and TRBJ2-1; 12 bases map to TRBD2. The CDR3 loop spans 16 amino acids. Trimming removed 0 bases from V and 7 bases from J; junction bases left unmatched: 4. Germline lookup yields CDR1 SGHAT and CDR2 FQNNGV. The CDR3 DNA follows: TGTGCCAGCAGCTTAGACCTAGCGGGGGGGCTGAATGAGCAGTTCTTC. It is translated as CASSLDLAGGLNEQFF.

This chain links TRBV13 with TRBJ1-2; D possibly corresponds to TRBD1 (6 bases). This CDR3 region has 12 residues. Germline values: CDR1 PRHDT, CDR2 FYEKMQ (reference sequence). V dropped 1 base and J dropped 6 bases, with 6 bases sitting between them. The CDR3 region has the DNA TGTGCCAGCAGCTTAGACAGGGATGGCTACACCTTC. Its protein is CASSLDRDGYTF.

V usage is TRBV2 and J usage is TRBJ1-2; 12 bases map to TRBD1. This CDR3 comprises 15 residues. V was pared by 11 bases and J by 4 bases, with 11 bases of the junction left unmatched. Per the germline V gene, CDR1 is SNHLY and CDR2 is FYNNEI. Written as DNA, the CDR3 is TGTGCCTCCTCCCGGGACAGGGGGCTCGGCTATGGCTACACCTTC. Encoded protein: CASSRDRGLGYGYTF.

J is TRBJ2-7 and V is TRBV7-2; TRBD2 matches at 9 bases. V gave up 4 bases and J gave up 9 bases; unmatched junction bases: 7. Germline loops: CDR1 SGHTA, CDR2 FQGNSA. The CDR3 covers 13 residues. This chain's CDR3 is CASSSILAGPQYF. The CDR3, as DNA: TGTGCCAGCAGCTCCATACTAGCGGGCCCGCAGTACTTC.

This clone has only one observation. The V gene is TRBV5-1, the J gene TRBJ1-3, with TRBD1 as a possible D gene (5 bases). V lost 4 bases to trimming and J lost 4 bases, with 12 bases between them. Germline V gene lookup returns CDR1 SGHRS and CDR2 YFSETQ. This CDR3 comprises 14 residues. CDR3 coding DNA: TGCGCCAGCAGCCTTCAGGGCCCCGGAAACACCATATATTTT. This gives the protein CASSLQGPGNTIYF.

The chain has TRBV5-1 and TRBJ1-6; 7 nucleotides align to TRBD1. V lost 5 bases, J lost 8 bases, and 10 bases stayed unmatched. Germline V gene data show CDR1 as SGHRS and CDR2 as YFSETQ. The CDR3 extends over 15 amino acids. The CDR3: CASRTTPTGDSPLHF. In DNA form, the CDR3 reads TGCGCCAGCAGAACCACGCCCACAGGGGATTCACCCCTCCACTTT.

The V and J genes are TRBV28 and TRBJ2-5; TRBD1 matches 9 bases. The CDR3 totals 14 residues. Trimming at V came to 11 bases and at J to 7 bases, leaving 14 bases not matched to a gene. Looked up from germline, CDR1 is MDHEN and CDR2 is SYDVKM. The CDR3 loop is CAAFAGTGRGTQYF. CDR3 bases: TGTGCCGCATTTGCGGGGACAGGGCGTGGGACCCAGTACTTC. Combining the CDR3 with reference TRBV28 and TRBJ2-5 gives the whole variable domain DVKVTQSSRYLVKRTGEKVFLECVQDMDHENMFWYRQDPGLGLRLIYFSYDVKMKEKGDIPEGYSVSREKKERFSLILESASTNQTSMYLCAAFAGTGRGTQYFGPGTRLLVL.

This chain connects TRBV7-2 to TRBJ1-2, with 7 nucleotides matching TRBD1. The junction had 13 bases not matched to a gene; V was cut back by 1 base and J by 8 bases. The CDR3 has 16 residues. Germline-derived CDR1 and CDR2 are SGHTA and FQGNSA. The CDR3 is CASSLGSIRGLGGYTF. CDR3 nucleotides: TGTGCCAGCAGCTTAGGATCGATTAGGGGGCTAGGCGGCTACACCTTC.

In its sample, this clone was seen once. This CDR3 is CASTARSPREKLFF. For the CDR3, the DNA is TGTGCCAGCACCGCCCGGTCCCCCCGGGAAAAACTGTTTTTT. The chain uses TRBV6-5 and TRBJ1-4; D unresolved. The CDR3 extends over 14 amino acids. Germline loops: CDR1 MNHEY, CDR2 SVGAGI. V lost 7 bases, J lost 8 bases, and 17 bases lay in between.

V and J are TRBV7-3 and TRBJ2-7, with 9 bases that match TRBD2. V dropped 0 bases and J dropped 5; count of bases not matched to a gene: 5. CDR3 length: 15 residues. Germline V gene lookup returns CDR1 SGHTA and CDR2 FQGTGA. As DNA, the CDR3 is TGTGCCAGCAGCTTAACTAGCGGGGGTGTCCACGAGCAGTACTTC. Translated, it gives CASSLTSGGVHEQYF.

The chain has TRBV7-9 and TRBJ1-6; D is unclear. The germline V gene encodes CDR1 SEHNR and CDR2 FQNEAQ (reference sequence). CDR3 length equals 16 residues. V lost 1 base and J 7 bases, leaving 14 bases between the germline ends. CDR3 coding DNA: TGTGCCAGCAGCTTAGGGGTTTCGGGAGCCAATTCACCCCTCCACTTT. Its protein product is CASSLGVSGANSPLHF. Full variable domain (outside the CDR3, taken from reference TRBV7-9 and TRBJ1-6): DTGVSQNPRHKITKRGQNVTFRCDPISEHNRLYWYRQTLGQGPEFLTYFQNEAQLEKSRLLSDRFSAERPKGSFSTLEIQRTEQGDSAMYLCASSLGVSGANSPLHFGNGTRLTVT.

The J gene is TRBJ2-1, the V gene TRBV18; 9 bases are a match to TRBD1. Germline V CDR1 and CDR2: KGHSH, LQKENI. This CDR3 has 18 amino acids. J was trimmed by 8 bases and V by 3 bases; bases with no gene match: 17. CDR3 DNA sequence: TGTGCCAGCTCACCCGGACAGGGGAAAGCGGGTTCACTCCATGAGCAGTTCTTC. Translated, it gives CASSPGQGKAGSLHEQFF.

The V and J genes are TRBV7-8 and TRBJ1-1; tentatively, D is TRBD1 (5 bases). Germline values: CDR1 SGHVS, CDR2 FQNEAQ. V lost 5 bases and J lost 3, with 10 bases in between. The CDR3 loop spans 13 amino acids. The CDR3 DNA sequence: TGTGCCAGCAGCCCCAGGGTGTACACTGAAGCTTTCTTT. Translating it yields CASSPRVYTEAFF.

V is TRBV25-1 and J is TRBJ2-7; 7 nucleotides match TRBD1. V lost 8 bases and J lost 3; bases outside the gene matches: 7. This CDR3 is built from 13 residues. The germline CDR1 and CDR2 sequences are MGHDK and SYGVNS. CDR3 sequence reads: CASATGTVYEQYF. CDR3 DNA sequence: TGTGCCAGCGCAACCGGGACAGTCTACGAGCAGTACTTC.

The chain couples TRBV14 to TRBJ1-6, with 8 bases fitting TRBD1. The junction had 3 bases not matched to a gene; V was cut back by 0 bases and J by 8 bases. The CDR3 has 15 residues. The germline CDR1 and CDR2 sequences are SGHDN and FVKESK. CDR3 loop: CASSQDQGAYSPLHF. CDR3 nucleotides: TGTGCCAGCAGCCAAGACCAGGGGGCTTATTCACCCCTCCACTTT.

V and J are TRBV5-1 and TRBJ2-5; TRBD1 is a possible D gene (5 bases). V was clipped by 4 bases and J by 5 bases, with 18 bases between them. CDR3 size: 15 residues. Germline-derived CDR1 and CDR2 are SGHRS and YFSETQ. CDR3 loop: CASSTINVGAETQYF. CDR3 sequence (DNA): TGCGCCAGCAGCACCATCAACGTAGGGGCTGAGACCCAGTACTTC.

This chain uses TRBV28 with TRBJ2-7, with a possible D match to TRBD1 (6 bases). The CDR3 is 15 residues long. From germline, CDR1 is MDHEN and CDR2 SYDVKM. The V and J ends lost 3 bases and 1 base respectively, with 13 bases between them. The CDR3 DNA reads as TGTGCCAGCAGTTTCTGGACAGAATTATCCTACGAGCAGTACTTC. Translated, it gives CASSFWTELSYEQYF.

This clone was seen a few times. The chain has TRBV3-1 (or the pseudogene TRBV3-2) and TRBJ1-1; a possible D gene is TRBD1 (5 bases). Trimming shortened V by 2 bases and J by 3 bases, and 7 bases separated the two germline ends. This CDR3 spans 13 amino acids. The germline gives CDR1 LGHDT, CDR2 YNNKEL (reference sequence). In nucleotides, the CDR3 is TGTGCCAGCAGCCAATCGGGGGACACTGAAGCTTTCTTT. Translated, it gives CASSQSGDTEAFF.

This clone appeared many times. This chain connects TRBV19 to TRBJ2-7; possible D gene TRBD2, 6 bases. The CDR3 has 14 amino acids. V lost 3 bases and J lost 6, with 15 bases in between. Germline CDR1 is LNHDA and CDR2 is SQIVND (reference sequence). As DNA, the CDR3 is TGTGCCAGTAGTATGTGGGGAGGTCCCAGCGAGCAGTACTTC. This codes for CASSMWGGPSEQYF.

V is TRBV12-3 or TRBV12-4 and J is TRBJ2-7, with TRBD2 identical over 7 bases. V was pared by 3 bases and J by 6 bases, with 5 bases of the junction left unmatched. This CDR3 contains 13 residues. The DNA for the CDR3 is TGTGCCAGCAGTTTGTACGGGGAGGGCGAGCAGTACTTC. It is translated as CASSLYGEGEQYF.

The table lists this clone with a count of one. This chain links TRBV7-9 with TRBJ1-2; D might be TRBD1 (5 bases). This CDR3 is 14 amino acids long. In germline, CDR1 is SEHNR, CDR2 FQNEAQ (reference sequence). V was cut by 6 bases and J by 4 bases, with 15 bases left in between. The chain's CDR3 is CASRTAGTGYGYTF. In DNA form, the CDR3 reads TGTGCCAGCAGGACAGCGGGTACAGGCTATGGCTACACCTTC.

The rearrangement joins TRBV25-1 to TRBJ1-1; perhaps TRBD1 as D (5 bases). Germline V gene data show CDR1 as MGHDK and CDR2 as SYGVNS. V lost 10 bases, J lost 4 bases, and 19 bases lay in between. The CDR3 is made up of 14 amino acids. Here the CDR3 reads CATNTGGLGTEAFF. For the CDR3, the DNA is TGTGCCACGAATACCGGGGGTCTAGGCACTGAAGCTTTCTTT.

The genes are TRBV15 and TRBJ2-1, with 7 bases lining up with TRBD1. The CDR3 totals 15 residues. Germline lookup yields CDR1 LNHNV and CDR2 YYDKDF (reference sequence). V lost 1 base to trimming and J lost 8 bases; unmatched junction nucleotides: 8. The CDR3 region has the DNA TGTGCCACCAGCAGAGGACAGGGCCTTGGGGATGAGCAGTTCTTC. Its translation: CATSRGQGLGDEQFF.